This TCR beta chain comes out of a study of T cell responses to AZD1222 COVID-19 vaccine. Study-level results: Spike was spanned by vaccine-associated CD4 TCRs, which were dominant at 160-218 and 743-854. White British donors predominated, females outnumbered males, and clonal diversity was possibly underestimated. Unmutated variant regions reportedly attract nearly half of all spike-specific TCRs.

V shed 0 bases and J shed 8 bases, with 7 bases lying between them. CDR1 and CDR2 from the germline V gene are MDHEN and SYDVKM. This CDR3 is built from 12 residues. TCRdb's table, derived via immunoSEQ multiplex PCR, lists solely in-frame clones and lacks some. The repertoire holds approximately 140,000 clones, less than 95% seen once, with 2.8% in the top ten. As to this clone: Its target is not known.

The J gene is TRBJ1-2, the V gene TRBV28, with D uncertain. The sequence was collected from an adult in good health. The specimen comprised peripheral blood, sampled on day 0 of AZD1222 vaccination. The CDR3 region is CASSLWQAGYTF. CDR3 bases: TGTGCCAGCAGTTTATGGCAGGCCGGCTACACCTTC.